The 8 T cell receptor beta chains given below trace back to one sample, sequenced in a study of shared clonotypes between healthy human individuals. Naive CD8 cells lacked CD45RO and underwent positive selection for CCR7, leaving out terminally differentiated effector memory CD45RA+ cells. Profiling relied on immunoSEQ multiplex PCR, and the TCRdb table lists in-frame clones only, not all of them. Of some 2 million clones detected, about 95% appear once; the ten largest clones hold approximately 1%. The sequenced sample was naive CD8+ T cells sorted from blood. These receptors were taken from a man between 18 and 29 years old in good health.

Details on this clone: This CDR3 is also generated by other DNA sequences in the sample. The chain employs TRBV27 and TRBJ1-1; 7 nucleotides line up with TRBD1. The CDR3 length is 12 residues. Germline V lookup: CDR1 MNHEY, CDR2 SMNVEV (reference sequence). Trimming took 8 bases from V and 4 from J; bases not matched to a gene: 4. In DNA form, the CDR3 reads TGTGCCAGCCGACAGGGTGGCACTGAAGCTTTCTTT. It translates to CASRQGGTEAFF.

V is TRBV29-1 and J is TRBJ2-7, with TRBD1 matching over 10 bases. CDR3 length: 13 amino acids. The J segment lost 9 bases and the V segment lost 4 bases, leaving 9 bases of the junction unmatched. Germline V gene data show CDR1 as SQVTM and CDR2 as ANQGSEA. CDR3 loop: CSVVAGTGVGQYF. The DNA of the CDR3 is TGCAGCGTTGTAGCCGGGACAGGGGTTGGGCAGTACTTC.

This clone has a single count. The chain employs TRBV9 and TRBJ1-1; 12 bases are shared with TRBD1. Germline CDR1 SGDLS, CDR2 YYNGEE. Trimming removed 0 bases from V and 6 bases from J; junction bases left unmatched: 3. This CDR3 is built from 15 residues. CDR3 protein: CASSVGDRGHPEAFF. DNA of the CDR3: TGTGCCAGCAGCGTAGGGGACAGGGGGCACCCTGAAGCTTTCTTT. The full variable domain, completed using reference TRBV9 and TRBJ1-1, is DSGVTQTPKHLITATGQRVTLRCSPRSGDLSVYWYQQSLDQGLQFLIQYYNGEERAKGNILERFSAQQFPDLHSELNLSSLELGDSALYFCASSVGDRGHPEAFFGQGTRLTVV.

The V gene is TRBV7-6, the J gene TRBJ1-5, with 9 bases aligning to TRBD1. This CDR3 comprises 17 residues. The V gene's germline CDR1 is SGHVS and CDR2 FNYEAQ. The junction had 9 bases not matched to a gene; V was cut back by 1 base and J by 5 bases. The CDR3 protein is CASSLVVGTGRDQPQHF. The DNA of the CDR3 is TGTGCCAGCAGCTTAGTGGTCGGGACAGGGCGAGATCAGCCCCAGCATTTT.

The V call is TRBV27, the J call TRBJ2-1; TRBD2 might be the D (6 bases). Per germline, CDR1 MNHEY and CDR2 SMNVEV (reference sequence). Trimming stripped 3 bases from V and 6 bases from J, with 15 bases between. The length of the CDR3 is 15 residues. CDR3 coding DNA: TGTGCCAGCAGTTTTGGTTTGGAGGGTAGCAATGAGCAGTTCTTC. Translation: CASSFGLEGSNEQFF.

The chain is built from TRBV7-9 and TRBJ1-1; D gene uncertain. Germline values: CDR1 SEHNR, CDR2 FQNEAQ (reference sequence). The CDR3 spans 14 residues. The V gene lost 4 bases and the J gene lost 1 base, with 10 bases spanning the gap. CDR3 sequence: CASSSTTGNTEAFF. CDR3 nucleotide sequence: TGTGCCAGCAGCTCAACGACCGGGAACACTGAAGCTTTCTTT.

The genes are TRBV11-2 and TRBJ1-5; 8 bases map to TRBD1. J lost 5 bases, V lost 5 bases, and 8 bases had no gene match. The CDR3 is 15 residues long. Per germline, CDR1 SGHAT and CDR2 FQNNGV. In DNA, the CDR3 is TGTGCCAGCAGCCACTTGACAGGGGCCGATCAGCCCCAGCATTTT. It encodes CASSHLTGADQPQHF.

The chain employs TRBV7-9 and TRBJ1-1, with 8 bases lining up with TRBD1. Per germline, CDR1 SEHNR and CDR2 FQNEAQ (reference sequence). V was clipped by 3 bases and J by 1 base; unmatched bases: 4. CDR3 size: 15 residues. The CDR3 here is CASSFAGTGNTEAFF. CDR3 in DNA: TGTGCCAGCAGCTTCGCCGGGACAGGGAACACTGAAGCTTTCTTT.